The rows below give T cell receptor beta chains drawn from one sample of a study of blood T cell repertoires in COVID-19. Sequencing used immunoSEQ multiplex PCR; TCRdb keeps in-frame clones, though not all of them. The data hold about 430,000 clones, with approximately 90% observed a single time. The specimen sequenced was PBMCs or T cells enriched from blood (not recorded which). The receptors derive from a woman under 30 who had been exposed to COVID-19. The CDR3 runs from the conserved cysteine through the conserved F or W. D genes are given only for firm matches. Size is omitted from some rows. Given values are once, few, many or a class for expanded clones.

V	J	size	D	CDR3	DNA
TRBV18	TRBJ2-7	.	TRBD1	CASSPGQGAYEQYF	TGTGCCAGCTCACCGGGACAGGGGGCGTACGAGCAGTACTTC
TRBV5-5	TRBJ1-5	once	TRBD1	CASSLTTGVNQPQHF	TGTGCCAGCAGCCTGACGACAGGGGTCAATCAGCCCCAGCATTTT
TRBV13	TRBJ2-7	.	TRBD2	CASSSGLAGAHSYEQYF	TGTGCCAGCAGCTCGGGACTAGCGGGGGCGCACTCCTACGAGCAGTACTTC
TRBV4-2	TRBJ2-1	.	.	CASSQDLRQYMGNEQFF	TGTGCCAGCAGCCAAGATCTTAGACAGTACATGGGGAATGAGCAGTTCTTC
TRBV12-3/TRBV12-4	TRBJ2-7	.	TRBD1	CASRDRGRWEQYF	TGTGCCAGCCGGGACAGGGGGCGCTGGGAGCAGTACTTC
TRBV19	TRBJ1-5	.	.	CASSAPFRGGNQPQHF	TGTGCCAGTAGTGCCCCGTTCAGGGGAGGCAATCAGCCCCAGCATTTT
TRBV6-6	TRBJ2-7	once	.	CASSYSSGTYEQYF	TGTGCCAGCAGTTACTCGTCAGGTACCTACGAGCAGTACTTC
TRBV7-6	TRBJ2-7	.	TRBD1	CASSLALGQGGYEQYF	TGTGCCAGCAGCTTAGCCTTGGGACAGGGTGGCTACGAGCAGTACTTC
TRBV6-2/TRBV6-3	TRBJ2-3	.	.	CASSYSPGASTDTQYF	TGTGCCAGCAGTTACTCTCCAGGGGCCAGCACAGATACGCAGTATTTT
TRBV25-1	TRBJ1-4	.	.	CASSEVTREKLFF	TGTGCCAGCAGTGAGGTAACGCGGGAAAAACTGTTTTTT
TRBV4-1	TRBJ1-4	.	.	CASSRGGFEKLFF	TGCGCCAGCAGCCGTGGAGGGTTCGAAAAACTGTTTTTT
TRBV7-9	TRBJ2-7	.	.	CASSLDRARGDEQYF	TGTGCCAGCAGCCTAGACAGAGCCAGGGGAGACGAGCAGTACTTC
TRBV28	TRBJ1-6	.	.	CASSPTGSANSPLHF	TGTGCCAGCAGCCCCACAGGTTCCGCCAATTCACCCCTCCACTTT
TRBV4-1	TRBJ2-5	few	TRBD2	CASSQDPSGVWTQYF	TGCGCCAGCAGCCAAGATCCTAGCGGTGTGTGGACCCAGTACTTC
TRBV19	TRBJ2-7	.	TRBD1	CATLSGGQPPYEQYF	TGTGCCACCCTTAGTGGGGGACAGCCACCCTACGAGCAGTACTTC
TRBV5-1	TRBJ2-3	.	TRBD2	CASSLGLSGRADTQYF	TGCGCCAGCAGCTTGGGATTGAGCGGGAGGGCAGATACGCAGTATTTT
TRBV5-1	TRBJ2-7	.	TRBD1	CASRTPGQGNEQYF	TGCGCCAGCAGGACACCGGGACAGGGTAACGAGCAGTACTTC
TRBV18	TRBJ2-4	.	TRBD1	CASSPRQGDIQYF	TGTGCCAGCTCACCACGACAGGGGGACATTCAGTACTTC
TRBV4-2	TRBJ2-3	.	TRBD2	CASSQDQASGGDTQYF	TGTGCCAGCAGCCAAGATCAAGCTAGCGGGGGAGATACGCAGTATTTT
TRBV12-3/TRBV12-4	TRBJ2-2	once	.	CASAVGELFF	TGTGCCAGCGCGGTCGGGGAGCTGTTTTTT
TRBV18	TRBJ2-3	once	.	CASCPTVIDTQYF	TGTGCCAGCTGCCCGACAGTGATAGATACGCAGTATTTT
TRBV6-5	TRBJ2-7	.	.	CASSYRIGGGYEQYF	TGTGCCAGCAGTTACAGGATAGGGGGTGGATACGAGCAGTACTTC
TRBV6-5	TRBJ2-7	.	TRBD2	CASSWEGLYEQYF	TGTGCCAGCAGTTGGGAGGGGCTCTACGAGCAGTACTTC
TRBV4-2	TRBJ1-2	once	TRBD1	CASSQDRQGASFNYGYTF	TGTGCCAGCAGCCAAGATCGACAGGGGGCCTCCTTTAACTATGGCTACACCTTC
TRBV28	TRBJ1-1	.	.	CASSFTGREPTEAFF	TGTGCCAGCAGTTTTACGGGCCGGGAACCCACTGAAGCTTTCTTT
TRBV27	TRBJ2-3	.	.	CASSFTGYSTDTQYF	TGTGCCAGCAGTTTTACGGGGTATTCCACAGATACGCAGTATTTT
TRBV7-3	TRBJ2-3	.	TRBD2	CASSALAGGADTQYF	TGTGCCAGCAGCGCACTAGCGGGGGGGGCAGATACGCAGTATTTT
TRBV28	TRBJ1-1	.	.	CASTRNNAEAFF	TGTGCCAGCACCAGAAATAACGCTGAAGCTTTCTTT
TRBV11-2	TRBJ2-7	.	TRBD2	CASSSGSGSTYEQYF	TGTGCCAGCAGCTCCGGTAGCGGGAGTACGTACGAGCAGTACTTC
TRBV28	TRBJ1-1	.	TRBD1	CASSNLGQVNTEAFF	TGTGCCAGCAGCAACCTGGGACAGGTGAACACTGAAGCTTTCTTT
TRBV4-1	TRBJ1-1	once	.	CASSRPGGNTEAFF	TGCGCCAGCAGCCGCCCTGGAGGGAACACTGAAGCTTTCTTT
TRBV5-5	TRBJ2-7	.	.	CASSLGVYEQYF	TGTGCCAGTTCCCTAGGGGTCTACGAGCAGTACTTC
TRBV7-8	TRBJ2-2	.	TRBD2	CASTLPGGGVTGELFF	TGTGCCAGCACCTTACCTGGCGGGGGGGTGACCGGGGAGCTGTTTTTT
TRBV4-1	TRBJ2-7	.	TRBD2	CASSPLAGPSYEQYF	TGCGCCAGCAGCCCGCTAGCGGGGCCCTCCTACGAGCAGTACTTC
TRBV5-6	TRBJ2-7	.	TRBD2	CASRRRGSRYEQYF	TGTGCCAGCCGCCGGCGGGGGTCACGGTACGAGCAGTACTTC
TRBV6-5	TRBJ1-2	.	.	CASSYGRVDGYTF	TGTGCCAGCAGTTACGGGCGCGTCGATGGCTACACCTTC
TRBV24-1	TRBJ2-3	.	.	CATSRLVRGTDTQYF	TGTGCCACCAGTCGACTAGTTAGGGGCACAGATACGCAGTATTTT
TRBV27	TRBJ2-2	.	TRBD2	CASRQSGGNTGELFF	TGTGCCAGCAGACAAAGCGGGGGTAACACCGGGGAGCTGTTTTTT
TRBV21-1	TRBJ2-7	.	.	CASSGDRDYEQYF	TGTGCCAGCAGCGGAGACAGAGACTACGAGCAGTACTTC
TRBV3-1/TRBV3-2	TRBJ2-7	once	TRBD1	CASSQGPSGQGYEQYF	TGTGCCAGCAGCCAAGGACCCTCGGGACAGGGCTACGAGCAGTACTTC
TRBV5-6	TRBJ2-5	few	.	CASSSLEETQYF	TGTGCCAGCAGCTCACTAGAGGAGACCCAGTACTTC
TRBV28	TRBJ1-2	.	TRBD1	CASSPPGQGARFNYGYTF	TGTGCCAGCAGCCCCCCCGGACAGGGGGCTAGATTTAACTATGGCTACACCTTC
TRBV27	TRBJ1-1	.	.	CASSKSGHLNTEAFF	TGTGCCAGCAGTAAATCGGGACACCTGAACACTGAAGCTTTCTTT